This TCR beta chain comes out of a study of blood T cell repertoires in COVID-19. The overall study: Samples came from the United States, Italy and Spain, spanning acute and convalescent COVID-19. PBMCs, B-cell-depleted T cells, or T cells provided the cDNA or gDNA that made up the material.

The CDR3 has 18 residues. Germline values: CDR1 LNHDA, CDR2 SQIVND (reference sequence). V lost 5 bases, J lost 1 base, and 21 bases lay in between. As originally analysed: Amplification with reference gene primers provided the estimates of nucleated cell counts. Assay: immunoSEQ multiplex PCR; the TCRdb copy retains only in-frame clones and omits some. The DNA was the basis for D and trimming; V, J and clone size are from that table. The repertoire holds about 140,000 clones, 65% to 90% seen once, with about 7.5% in the top ten. Sequenced input: peripheral blood. The rearrangement uses TRBV19 and TRBJ1-5; perhaps TRBD1 as D (6 bases). The receptor comes from a human donor in a cohort sampled during active COVID-19. This CDR3 is CASSPPGTGMRSNQPQHF. The CDR3 coding sequence is TGTGCCAGTAGTCCCCCGGGCACAGGGATGAGAAGCAATCAGCCCCAGCATTTT.